The 27 T cell receptor beta chains below come from one sample, sequenced in a study of cytomegalovirus exposure and HLA in healthy donors (dated by TCRdb to the late 2010s). The library came from the immunoSEQ multiplex PCR assay. For the multiplex PCR, a mixture combining 60 forward primers for TCR Vbeta segments and 13 reverse primers for TCR Jbeta segments was used. TCRdb obtained this table from immuneACCESS and retained in-frame rearrangements with V and J assigned. These tables miss some clones; where compared with another copy, unresolved V genes account for less than half of the shortfall, and the remainder is unexplained. This sample lists some 190,000 clones; roughly four fifths were detected once. The ten largest clones capture more than 3% of the sample. The sequenced material came from PBMCs. The receptor source for this set is a man aged 35 to 55 in good health and CMV-seropositive.

This sequence joins TRBV19 and TRBJ2-5; TRBD2 matches 10 bases. The CDR3 has 17 amino acids. The germline CDR1 and CDR2 sequences are LNHDA and SQIVND (reference sequence). Unmatched junction bases numbered 10, after V lost 5 bases and J lost 1 base. The CDR3 DNA reads as TGTGCCAGTAGTCCGGGAGCGGGGGGGACCTTCCAAGAGACCCAGTACTTC. Protein product: CASSPGAGGTFQETQYF.

The chain uses TRBV30 and TRBJ2-1, with D maybe TRBD2 (6 bases). Trimming took 4 bases from V and 5 from J, leaving 15 bases between them. The V gene's germline CDR1 is GTSNPN and CDR2 SVGIG (reference sequence). This CDR3 has 14 amino acids. Here the CDR3 reads CAWNRRGHDNEQFF. The CDR3 DNA reads TGTGCCTGGAATAGGAGGGGTCACGACAATGAGCAGTTCTTC.

The CDR3 nucleotides are TGTGCCAGCAGTTGGGGGACAGGCGCCAATGAAGCTTTCTTT. Translated: CASSWGTGANEAFF. V is TRBV6-6 and J is TRBJ1-1; TRBD1 aligns across 8 bases. With V trimmed by 4 bases and J by 7 bases, 8 bases remained unmatched. The CDR3 totals 14 residues. Looked up from germline, CDR1 is MNHNY and CDR2 is SVGAGI (reference sequence).

The rearrangement uses TRBV29-1 and TRBJ2-7; D might be TRBD1 (6 bases). This CDR3 has 12 residues. Germline V gene sequence: CDR1 SQVTM, CDR2 ANQGSEA. Trimming took 4 bases from V and 4 from J, leaving 11 bases between them. The CDR3 loop is CSVVDGTYEQYF. CDR3 coding DNA: TGCAGCGTTGTGGACGGGACATACGAGCAGTACTTC.

V is TRBV28 and J is TRBJ1-1, with D possibly TRBD1 on 5 matching bases. The length of the CDR3 is 17 residues. Germline lookup yields CDR1 MDHEN and CDR2 SYDVKM. The ends were cut back, 5 bases at V and 3 bases at J, with 22 bases in the middle. This chain's CDR3 is CASSPMRGEDWYTEAFF. The CDR3 DNA is TGTGCCAGCAGTCCCATGAGAGGGGAGGATTGGTACACTGAAGCTTTCTTT.

J is TRBJ2-3 and V is TRBV6-5; possible D gene TRBD2, 6 bases. The CDR3 is 15 amino acids. V lost 2 bases, J lost 4 bases, and 13 bases lay in between. CDR1 is MNHEY, CDR2 SVGAGI, per germline. As DNA, the CDR3 is TGTGCCAGCAGTTACGAGGGCGGGACTGCAGATACGCAGTATTTT. Translating it yields CASSYEGGTADTQYF.

The chain recombines TRBV28 with TRBJ1-5; 8 nucleotides match TRBD1. The germline gives CDR1 MDHEN, CDR2 SYDVKM. V gave up 6 bases and J gave up 5 bases; unmatched junction bases: 9. CDR3 size: 15 residues. CDR3: CASRRTGFRDQPQHF. CDR3 bases: TGTGCCAGCAGGCGGACAGGGTTTCGTGATCAGCCCCAGCATTTT.

Points on this clone: The same CDR3 is also encoded by other DNA sequences in this sample. This chain links TRBV5-1 with TRBJ2-1; the D gene is possibly TRBD1 (6 bases). V lost 0 bases and J 8 bases, leaving 15 bases between the germline ends. From germline, CDR1 is SGHRS and CDR2 YFSETQ. The CDR3 spans 15 residues. The CDR3 sequence is CASSLVGGNHDEQFF. The CDR3 DNA is TGCGCCAGCAGCTTGGTAGGGGGAAATCACGATGAGCAGTTCTTC.

The chain links TRBV9 to TRBJ2-7; possibly TRBD2 for D (6 bases). Germline V gives CDR1 SGDLS, CDR2 YYNGEE. The V and J ends lost 3 bases and 2 bases respectively, with 15 bases between them. The CDR3 is 15 residues long. Here the CDR3 reads CASSAAGTAAYEQYF. The CDR3 nucleotides read TGTGCCAGCAGCGCCGCCGGGACTGCCGCCTACGAGCAGTACTTC.

This chain joins TRBV6-5 and TRBJ2-2; TRBD2 aligns across 10 bases. Germline V gene sequence: CDR1 MNHEY, CDR2 SVGAGI. The CDR3 runs to 15 residues. Germline trimming cut 5 bases from V and 6 bases from J; bases unmatched to any gene: 6. CDR3 bases: TGTGCCAGCAGTAGAGAACTAGCGGGACCCGGGGAGCTGTTTTTT. Translated: CASSRELAGPGELFF.

V is TRBV19 and J is TRBJ2-5; 12 bases are shared with TRBD1. The CDR3 is made up of 17 amino acids. Trimming at V came to 3 bases and at J to 0 bases, leaving 5 bases not matched to a gene. The germline V gene encodes CDR1 LNHDA and CDR2 SQIVND (reference sequence). CDR3 region: CASSILGQGAHQETQYF. The CDR3 region has the DNA TGTGCCAGTAGTATTTTGGGACAGGGGGCCCACCAAGAGACCCAGTACTTC.

V and J are TRBV10-2 and TRBJ2-1; 12 nucleotides align to TRBD2. The CDR3 is 14 residues long. Germline trimming cut 7 bases from V and 9 bases from J; bases unmatched to any gene: 7. CDR1 is WSHSY and CDR2 is SAAADI in the germline V gene. The CDR3 loop is CASTLLAGGLEQFF. The CDR3 DNA is TGCGCCAGCACCCTCCTAGCGGGGGGGCTTGAGCAGTTCTTC.

The chain uses TRBV6-1 and TRBJ2-5, with a possible D match to TRBD1 (6 bases). Looked up from germline, CDR1 is MNHNS and CDR2 is SASEGT. Trimming removed 6 bases at V and 4 bases at J, with 15 bases between. The CDR3 extends over 14 amino acids. The CDR3 is CASSQAGARETQYF. The DNA for the CDR3 is TGTGCCAGCAGCCAAGCAGGGGCCCGAGAGACCCAGTACTTC.

The V gene is TRBV30, the J gene TRBJ2-2, with D tentatively TRBD2 (6 bases). Between the trimmed V and J ends, which lost 4 bases and 15 bases, there was a span of 15 bases. The CDR3 covers 11 residues. Germline V gene data show CDR1 as GTSNPN and CDR2 as SVGIG (reference sequence). CDR3 sequence (DNA): TGTGCCTGGATTGCTCCTGGGAGGATGTTTTTT. Amino acid sequence: CAWIAPGRMFF.

V is TRBV4-1 and J is TRBJ2-7; the match to TRBD2 covers 10 bases. From germline, CDR1 is MGHRA and CDR2 YSYEKL. Trimming at V came to 4 bases and at J to 7 bases, leaving 16 bases not matched to a gene. The CDR3 has 17 amino acids. The CDR3 nucleotides read TGCGCCAGCAGCCTAACTCCGAGCGGGAGGGCCGCGAGAGAGCAGTACTTC. Its protein product is CASSLTPSGRAAREQYF.

V gene TRBV10-3 combines with J gene TRBJ2-7; D is ambiguous. This CDR3 has 12 residues. Germline loops: CDR1 ENHRY, CDR2 SYGVKD. V was clipped by 6 bases and J by 1 base, with 7 bases between them. This CDR3 is CAIRTVSYEQYF. The DNA for the CDR3 is TGTGCCATCAGAACAGTGTCCTACGAGCAGTACTTC.

Only one count was recorded for this clone. The chain uses TRBV30 and TRBJ2-7; D might be TRBD2 (6 bases). Trimming took off 0 bases at V and 3 bases at J, with 12 bases between the two ends. CDR1 and CDR2 (germline): GTSNPN, SVGIG (reference sequence). This CDR3 is built from 14 residues. The CDR3 DNA reads TGTGCCTGGAGTGTAGGGCGGGGTTACTACGAGCAGTACTTC. As protein: CAWSVGRGYYEQYF.

The genes are TRBV4-1 and TRBJ2-5; 10 nucleotides match TRBD2. Germline V gene sequence: CDR1 MGHRA, CDR2 YSYEKL. The CDR3 loop spans 18 amino acids. The J segment lost 1 base and the V segment lost 1 base, leaving 9 bases of the junction unmatched. The CDR3 coding sequence is TGCGCCAGCAGCCAAGGCGACGGGCTAGCGGGAGCCCAAGAGACCCAGTACTTC. Translating it yields CASSQGDGLAGAQETQYF.

This chain joins TRBV5-1 and TRBJ2-3; D unresolved. V was clipped by 0 bases and J by 4 bases, with 6 bases between them. CDR1 is SGHRS, CDR2 YFSETQ, per germline. The CDR3 totals 13 residues. The CDR3 spells CASSLGPSDTQYF. Here the CDR3 DNA reads TGCGCCAGCAGCTTGGGTCCGTCAGATACGCAGTATTTT.

The chain couples TRBV19 to TRBJ1-5; 7 nucleotides agree with TRBD1. There are 18 residues in the CDR3. After removal of 0 bases from V and 0 bases from J, the junction contained 8 bases not matched to a gene. CDR1 and CDR2 (germline): LNHDA, SQIVND (reference sequence). The CDR3 protein is CASSIDLGQRYSNQPQHF. CDR3 coding DNA: TGTGCCAGTAGTATAGATCTGGGACAGCGGTATAGCAATCAGCCCCAGCATTTT. Looking up the rest from reference TRBV19 and TRBJ1-5 gives the full variable domain: DGGITQSPKYLFRKEGQNVTLSCEQNLNHDAMYWYRQDPGQGLRLIYYSQIVNDFQKGDIAEGYSVSREKKESFPLTVTSAQKNPTAFYLCASSIDLGQRYSNQPQHFGDGTRLSIL.

J is TRBJ2-3 and V is TRBV27, with a weak D call TRBD2 (6 bases). The germline CDR1 and CDR2 sequences are MNHEY and SMNVEV (reference sequence). V lost 3 bases, J lost 1 base, and 8 bases lay in between. The CDR3 contains 14 residues. The CDR3 loop is CASSFSGGTDTQYF. The DNA for the CDR3 is TGTGCCAGCAGTTTTAGCGGAGGCACAGATACGCAGTATTTT.

The V and J genes are TRBV27 and TRBJ1-6; a possible D gene is TRBD1 (5 bases). Trimming removed 7 bases at V and 6 bases at J, with 16 bases between. The CDR3 is 15 residues long. Germline-derived CDR1 and CDR2 are MNHEY and SMNVEV (reference sequence). As DNA, the CDR3 is TGTGCCAGCAATCGGGGCGGGGTTGGTAATTCACCCCTCCACTTT. This gives the protein CASNRGGVGNSPLHF.

V and J are TRBV7-8 and TRBJ2-7, with 12 bases identical to TRBD2. The CDR3 has 15 residues. From germline, CDR1 is SGHVS and CDR2 FQNEAQ. V trimming: 5 bases; J trimming: 2 bases; junction bases outside the gene matches: 4. The CDR3 here is CASSVTSGGPYEQYF. The CDR3 nucleotides read TGTGCCAGCAGCGTGACTAGCGGGGGTCCCTACGAGCAGTACTTC.

V is TRBV5-1 and J is TRBJ2-2, with D perhaps TRBD1 (6 bases). Germline values: CDR1 SGHRS, CDR2 YFSETQ. The CDR3 runs 16 residues. Trimming took 1 base from V and 2 from J, leaving 12 bases between them. In nucleotides, the CDR3 is TGCGCCAGCAGCTTGAATAACAGGGTAAACACCGGGGAGCTGTTTTTT. Translating it yields CASSLNNRVNTGELFF.

The V and J genes are TRBV7-2 and TRBJ1-1, with D possibly matching TRBD1 (6 bases). In germline, CDR1 is SGHTA, CDR2 FQGNSA. The CDR3 loop spans 15 amino acids. V lost 1 base and J lost 4, with 13 bases in between. CDR3 DNA: TGTGCCAGCAGCTTAGGGAGGGAGGGGGTCACTGAAGCTTTCTTT. Its translation: CASSLGREGVTEAFF.

The V gene is TRBV7-2, the J gene TRBJ1-5; D is uncertain. The germline gives CDR1 SGHTA, CDR2 FQGNSA. This CDR3 is 15 amino acids long. Trimming took 1 base from V and 0 from J, leaving 7 bases between them. This chain's CDR3 is CASSLVAGSNQPQHF. As DNA, the CDR3 is TGTGCCAGCAGCTTAGTGGCGGGTAGCAATCAGCCCCAGCATTTT.

V usage is TRBV6-5 and J usage is TRBJ2-2, with TRBD2 identical over 9 bases. Germline-derived CDR1 and CDR2 are MNHEY and SVGAGI. Unmatched junction bases numbered 9, after V lost 6 bases and J lost 7 bases. CDR3 length: 15 amino acids. The CDR3 loop is CASSLAGQTNGELFF. The CDR3 nucleotides read TGTGCCAGCAGCCTAGCGGGACAGACCAACGGGGAGCTGTTTTTT.